These T cell receptor beta chains were read from a single sample in a study of response to subunit inactivated influenza vaccine. TCRdb recomputed calls from the RT-PCR reads with MiXCR, one row per CDR3 protein. The repertoire holds about 520,000 distinct CDR3 sequences, around 25% seen once, with under 2.5% in the top ten. Sequenced material: CD4+ T cells sorted from PBMCs, taken 5 days after vaccination. These TCRs come from a man over 45 who received an inactivated influenza vaccine. CDR3s include the opening cysteine and the closing phenylalanine or tryptophan. A D gene is named only where the DNA matches it firmly. Expanded clones get a size class; other rows say once, few or many, or leave the size out.

>TRBD2|.|TRBV12-3/TRBV12-4|TRBJ2-7
CASTLSGRDDEQYF
TGTGCCAGCACTCTAAGCGGGAGAGACGACGAGCAGTACTTC
>.|.|TRBV5-1|TRBJ1-5
CASSLDTNQPQHF
TGCGCCAGCAGCTTGGATACGAATCAGCCCCAGCATTTT
>.|few|TRBV5-1|TRBJ2-7
CASSLLGNTEQYF
TGCGCCAGCAGCTTGTTAGGGAATACCGAGCAGTACTTC
>.|.|TRBV20-1|TRBJ1-1
CSARVQGNTEAFF
TGCAGTGCTAGAGTCCAGGGAAACACTGAAGCTTTCTTT
>.|.|TRBV14|TRBJ2-2
CASSHQRIGELFF
TGTGCCAGCAGCCATCAGAGGATCGGGGAGCTGTTTTTT
>.|.|TRBV12-3/TRBV12-4|TRBJ2-7
CASSRDGIPSYEQYF
TGTGCCAGCAGCCGGGACGGCATCCCTTCCTACGAGCAGTACTTC
>.|.|TRBV20-1|TRBJ1-4
CSAPSNSEWGEKLFF
TGCAGTGCTCCCTCTAACTCCGAATGGGGTGAAAAACTGTTTTTT
>TRBD1|few|TRBV12-3/TRBV12-4|TRBJ2-4
CASSRTGTLAKNIQYF
TGTGCCAGCAGCCGGACAGGGACATTAGCCAAAAACATTCAGTACTTC
>.|.|TRBV15|TRBJ2-3
CATSRVRANMQYF
TGTGCCACCAGCAGGGTGAGGGCGAATATGCAGTATTTT
>.|few|TRBV3-1|TRBJ2-2
CASTSSVAGELFF
TGTGCCAGCACTTCATCGGTGGCCGGGGAGCTGTTTTTT
>.|few|TRBV20-1|TRBJ2-7
CSARVPGISYEQYF
TGCAGTGCTAGAGTCCCGGGAATCTCCTACGAGCAGTACTTC
>.|few|TRBV5-6|TRBJ2-2
CASSRLLSFSNTGELFF
TGTGCCAGCAGCAGGTTATTGAGTTTCTCGAACACCGGGGAGCTGTTTTTT
>.|many|TRBV7-2|TRBJ2-3
CASSLPSADTQYF
TGTGCCAGCAGCCTCCCTTCTGCAGATACGCAGTATTTT
>.|.|TRBV10-3|TRBJ2-1
CAISELKREQFF
TGTGCCATCAGTGAGTTGAAAAGGGAGCAGTTCTTC
>.|few|TRBV7-9|TRBJ2-1
CASSLDFHQSNEQFF
TGTGCCAGCAGCTTAGATTTCCACCAGTCCAATGAGCAGTTCTTC
>TRBD1|.|TRBV5-1|TRBJ2-5
CASSSWTGGPGETQYF
TGCGCCAGCAGCTCCTGGACAGGGGGCCCGGGAGAGACCCAGTACTTC
>.|few|TRBV12-3/TRBV12-4|TRBJ1-2
CASSFPANYGYTF
TGTGCCAGCAGTTTTCCCGCTAACTATGGCTACACCTTC
>TRBD1|few|TRBV15|TRBJ2-7
CATSRGTGAYEQYF
TGTGCCACCAGCAGAGGGACAGGGGCCTACGAGCAGTACTTC
>TRBD2|many|TRBV6-2/TRBV6-3|TRBJ2-1
CASSYVFGLAGVHYNEQFF
TGTGCCAGCAGTTACGTCTTCGGACTAGCGGGGGTCCACTACAATGAGCAGTTCTTC
>TRBD1|once|TRBV2|TRBJ1-5
CASKGGPQPQHF
TGTGCCAGCAAAGGGGGCCCTCAGCCCCAGCATTTT
>TRBD1|few|TRBV12-3/TRBV12-4|TRBJ2-2
CASRMTGGKSGELFF
TGTGCCAGCAGGATGACAGGGGGCAAGAGCGGGGAGCTGTTTTTT
>.|.|TRBV28|TRBJ1-1
CASSFPWFGVNTEAFF
TGTGCCAGCAGTTTTCCGTGGTTTGGGGTGAACACTGAAGCTTTCTTT
>TRBD2|few|TRBV10-3|TRBJ2-3
CAISGKSGTSTRRADTQYF
TGTGCCATCAGTGGGAAGTCCGGGACTAGTACTCGTAGGGCAGATACGCAGTATTTT
>TRBD1|few|TRBV5-1|TRBJ2-3
CASSWSRDRGGDTQYF
TGCGCCAGCAGCTGGTCCCGGGACAGGGGAGGAGATACGCAGTATTTT